The 5 T cell receptor beta chains reported below all come from one sample, sequenced in a study of early T cells in non-severe SARS-CoV-2 infection. TCRdb itself ran the 5' RACE reads through MiXCR, one entry per CDR3 protein. The data hold roughly 43,000 distinct CDR3 sequences, with approximately 22% observed a single time. The specimen was whole blood, collected at baseline. These receptors were collected from an adult who was a healthcare worker with PCR-confirmed SARS-CoV-2 infection or an uninfected control (not recorded which).

V and J are TRBV6-2 or TRBV6-3 and TRBJ2-2; unclear D gene. V lost 5 bases, J lost 1 base, and 5 bases lay in between. CDR1 MNHEY and CDR2 SVGEGT come from the germline V gene. The length of the CDR3 is 13 residues. The CDR3 spells CASSRRNTGELFF. CDR3 sequence (DNA): TGTGCCAGCAGTCGGAGGAACACCGGGGAGCTGTTTTTT.

J is TRBJ2-1 and V is TRBV7-2; D is unclear. Deletions cut 2 bases from V and 0 bases from J, with 8 bases between. This CDR3 region has 15 residues. Germline CDR1 is SGHTA and CDR2 is FQGNSA. The CDR3 nucleotides are TGTGCCAGCAGCTTACAACCGATCTCCTACAATGAGCAGTTCTTC. This codes for CASSLQPISYNEQFF.

The table lists this clonotype with a few counts. The chain has TRBV11-2 and TRBJ2-2; TRBD1 is a possible D gene (5 bases). Looked up from germline, CDR1 is SGHAT and CDR2 is FQNNGV. Trimming shortened V by 4 bases and J by 3 bases, and 15 bases separated the two germline ends. This CDR3 comprises 16 residues. CDR3 protein: CASSYTGTGHTGELFF. The CDR3 DNA is TGTGCCAGCAGCTATACAGGCACCGGGCACACCGGGGAGCTGTTTTTT.

The gene calls are TRBV11-3 and TRBJ2-2; 9 bases align to TRBD2. From germline, CDR1 is SGHNT and CDR2 YENEEA. This CDR3 contains 17 residues. Trimming cost V 2 bases and J 1 base; bases outside gene matches: 5. The CDR3, as DNA: TGTGCCAGCAGCTTAAGGGTAGCGGGGGTGAACACCGGGGAGCTGTTTTTT. Its protein product is CASSLRVAGVNTGELFF.

This clonotype was counted ten times or more. This chain links TRBV7-6 with TRBJ2-7, with TRBD1 as a possible D gene (6 bases). Germline assignment: CDR1 SGHVS and CDR2 FNYEAQ. This CDR3 contains 13 residues. Trimming pared 4 bases from V and 6 bases from J, leaving 13 bases between. The CDR3 coding sequence is TGTGCCAGCAGCTCAAGGGGGATTCGCGAGCAGTACTTC. This codes for CASSSRGIREQYF.